This T cell receptor beta chain was captured in a study of human T cells and chemical hapten exposure (dated by TCRdb to the early 2020s). General notes on the study: For sensitization, 2% DPC in acetone was applied to a roughly 2 cm by roughly 2 cm area of upper inner arm skin. Roughly 30 alopecia patients gave blood for TCR sequencing at one to four time points (pre-sensitization, 2, 6 and 24 weeks). In alopecia patients, the study followed how the peripheral blood TCR repertoire changed in vivo over primary and secondary sensitization to diphenylcyclopropenone (DPC), a hapten. Alopecia areata with under or over 50% scalp involvement, alopecia totalis and alopecia universalis were represented in the patient cohort, which was mostly female. Patch testing on the upper back used Finn chambers containing 0.01% DPC, with scoring done after 6 days according to International Contact Dermatitis Research Group standards. Throughout the roughly 23-week study period, patients were also given weekly therapeutic DPC doses on the scalp. Libraries were combined into a pool for sequencing, and differences in TCR yield between samples came mainly from small differences in library volumes within the pool. Patient blood was sampled pre-sensitization (week 0) and at 2, 6 and about 24 weeks after DPC sensitization. The full study reports these points: Expanded TCRs formed significantly more large CDR3 similarity clusters than pre-sensitization or healthy control sets, consistent with antigen-driven responses. DPC sensitization did not change how many TCRs were above 1 in 1000 frequency, and no evidence was found of alterations in global repertoire structure. A positive correlation was found between the number of PT1 expanded TCRs and patch test score, with significance reached at thresholds 8, 16 and 32 but not 4. Alopecia, a presumed autoimmune disease, was present in all patients, so the immune response of the patients might differ from that of healthy individuals. Repeated subsampling changed both the strength of the expansion versus patch-test correlation and the threshold at which that correlation became significant.

This clonotype was seen many times. Its antigen is currently not known. Relative to the germline gene, one junction end is altered; a read error may explain this. The library was generated by RACE. Sequencing used a NextSeq 500. During library preparation, unique molecular identifiers were attached to individual cDNA molecules so that TCRs could be counted in a quantitative, reproducible way. From each blood RNA sample, both TCR alpha and TCR beta chains were sequenced. In the paper's pipeline: The median number of TCRs per sample was 95,638, ranging from roughly 20,000 to 690,600. The Decombinator software suite was used to annotate V, J and CDR3 in the TCR reads. For PS versus PT1 abundance plots, all samples were subsampled to the same number of TCRs (28,000). Expanded TCRs were defined as absent before sensitization and observed at least eight times at the 2-week time point. TCRdb trimmed the raw reads at Q25, called clones with MiXCR and kept productive beta chains. Every CDR3 protein is listed once, alongside the most common genes and DNA of its rows. V and J calls and clone size were set by TCRdb, not the authors. This sample holds some 400,000 distinct CDR3 sequences; 4.8% were observed only once. 2% to 2.5% of the sample is in the top ten clones.

From cysteine to phenylalanine, the CDR3 is 12 amino acids long. The DNA shown is the 36-base CDR3, in frame from base 1. The germline V gene (reference sequence) supplies CDR1 SEHNR and CDR2 FQNEAQ. This specimen's time point label, interpreted: patch test 1, 2 weeks after DPC sensitization. The treatment or condition tag for this specimen amounts to: therapeutic diphenylcyclopropenone sensitization with weekly scalp DPC. At every patch-test visit, the blood draw took place before the patch test was put on. Eligible patients were aged 18 to 70, diagnosed with alopecia, deemed suitable for DPC therapy, and excluded if pregnant. Unfractionated whole blood was collected in Tempus Blood RNA tubes, and total RNA was extracted from that blood.

The receptor was derived from a woman aged 45 to 65 with alopecia areata. Some clones in this sample may be carry-over from other donors' samples. Rearrangement joined TRBV7-9 to TRBJ1-2, with the D gene not confidently named. The sample in question was whole blood, obtained in connection with sensitization to the hapten diphenylcyclopropenone (DPC). CDR3 loop: CASSLAQETTFF. In nucleotide form, the sequence is TGTGCCAGCAGCTTAGCGCAGGAGACAACCTTCTTC.